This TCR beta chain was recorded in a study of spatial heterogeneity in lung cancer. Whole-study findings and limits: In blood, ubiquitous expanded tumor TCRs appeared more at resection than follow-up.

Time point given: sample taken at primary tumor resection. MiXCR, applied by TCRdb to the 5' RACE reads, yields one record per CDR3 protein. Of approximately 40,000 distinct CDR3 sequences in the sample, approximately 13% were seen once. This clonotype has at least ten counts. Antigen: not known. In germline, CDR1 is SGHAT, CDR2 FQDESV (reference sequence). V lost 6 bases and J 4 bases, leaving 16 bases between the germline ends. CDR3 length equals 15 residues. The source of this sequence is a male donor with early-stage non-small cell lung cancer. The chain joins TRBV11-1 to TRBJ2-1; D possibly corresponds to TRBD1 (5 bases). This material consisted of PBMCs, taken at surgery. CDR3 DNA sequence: TGTGCCAGCAGAACCGCGCTCGACAGATACAATGAGCAGTTCTTC. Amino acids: CASRTALDRYNEQFF.